A selection of T cell receptor beta chains follows, all from one sample in a study of cytomegalovirus exposure and HLA in healthy donors. Sequenced by immunoSEQ multiplex PCR; TCRdb stores in-frame clones only, minus some. The repertoire consists of 150,000 to 200,000 clones, with 75% to 90% occurring once and the leading ten covering about 16%. The sample comprised PBMCs. These receptors were taken from a man between 18 and 35 years old in good health and CMV-seropositive. Both conserved end residues are trimmed from each CDR3. The D gene is left open where the match is weak. Where a row states a size, it is once, few, many or the class of an expanded clone; other rows omit it.

size: -; V: TRBV28; J: TRBJ2-7; D: -; CDR3: ASSFGGGWSYEQY
size: once; V: TRBV30; J: TRBJ1-4; D: -; CDR3: AWRMGGRVSEKLF
size: -; V: TRBV27; J: TRBJ2-2; D: -; CDR3: ASSLEGASGELF
size: -; V: TRBV28; J: TRBJ2-1; D: -; CDR3: ASSSYYTYNEQF
size: once; V: TRBV13; J: TRBJ1-1; D: -; CDR3: ASSPPGIRNTEAF
size: -; V: TRBV28; J: TRBJ1-4; D: -; CDR3: ASSHRDPSGPDEKLF
size: -; V: TRBV11-1; J: TRBJ1-1; D: TRBD1; CDR3: ASKGQAGGNTEAF
size: -; V: TRBV19; J: TRBJ2-1; D: -; CDR3: ASSSGSTSYNEQF
size: -; V: TRBV9; J: TRBJ2-3; D: -; CDR3: ASSVAGYFTDTQY
size: -; V: TRBV10-2; J: TRBJ2-3; D: -; CDR3: ASSEETGYSLDTQY
size: once; V: TRBV9; J: TRBJ1-4; D: -; CDR3: ASSVGDTPDEKLF
size: -; V: TRBV19; J: TRBJ2-6; D: -; CDR3: ASSIGGGSGANVLT
size: -; V: TRBV28; J: TRBJ2-7; D: TRBD1; CDR3: ASSFRDRGSYEQY
size: -; V: TRBV11-2; J: TRBJ1-3; D: -; CDR3: ASSLGTGYSGNTIY
size: -; V: TRBV15; J: TRBJ2-1; D: TRBD2; CDR3: ATSRVSGSADEQF
size: -; V: TRBV6-5; J: TRBJ2-7; D: -; CDR3: ASREQFGSYEQY
size: -; V: TRBV28; J: TRBJ2-3; D: -; CDR3: ASSPPLSLAQY
size: -; V: TRBV28; J: TRBJ2-6; D: -; CDR3: ATTRARGGANVLT
size: -; V: TRBV5-4; J: TRBJ2-7; D: TRBD1; CDR3: ASSPGQGASYEQY
size: -; V: TRBV5-1; J: TRBJ2-3; D: TRBD2; CDR3: ASSLSSGRITDTQY
size: -; V: TRBV5-1; J: TRBJ1-1; D: -; CDR3: ASSLGAAEAF
size: -; V: TRBV6-4; J: TRBJ2-2; D: TRBD1; CDR3: ASSEQGANTGELF
size: -; V: TRBV28; J: TRBJ1-3; D: -; CDR3: ASATEAGRESAGNTIY
size: -; V: TRBV27; J: TRBJ2-3; D: -; CDR3: ASSLLGGTDTQY
size: -; V: TRBV11-2; J: TRBJ1-4; D: -; CDR3: ASRGMNEKLF
size: few; V: TRBV11-2; J: TRBJ2-1; D: TRBD2; CDR3: ASSLVKTSGDTYNEQF
size: -; V: TRBV30; J: TRBJ1-2; D: -; CDR3: AWSQAGNGYT
size: -; V: TRBV5-1; J: TRBJ2-7; D: -; CDR3: ASSQTSQGYEQY
size: -; V: TRBV28; J: TRBJ1-4; D: TRBD1; CDR3: ASSLLGTAINEKLF
size: -; V: TRBV27; J: TRBJ2-1; D: -; CDR3: ASSFWGGARDEQF
size: -; V: TRBV4-1; J: TRBJ2-3; D: TRBD2; CDR3: ASSPRSPRGGTDTQY
size: -; V: TRBV13; J: TRBJ1-3; D: -; CDR3: ASFPRGPGNTIY
size: -; V: TRBV4-1; J: TRBJ1-4; D: -; CDR3: ASSQESQVNEKLF
size: -; V: TRBV27; J: TRBJ1-1; D: TRBD1; CDR3: ASSFRDRGQDTEAF
size: -; V: TRBV27; J: TRBJ2-7; D: TRBD2; CDR3: ASSLLGLREDEQY
size: -; V: TRBV6-5; J: TRBJ2-2; D: -; CDR3: ASSWGSRTGELF
size: -; V: TRBV2; J: TRBJ1-4; D: TRBD1; CDR3: ASSDRGEKLF
size: -; V: TRBV5-1; J: TRBJ2-1; D: TRBD2; CDR3: ASSPTSGTLYNEQF
size: -; V: TRBV9; J: TRBJ2-5; D: -; CDR3: ASSVVQGPQETQY
size: -; V: TRBV5-1; J: TRBJ2-5; D: TRBD1; CDR3: ASSLEGQPSETQY
size: few; V: TRBV19; J: TRBJ2-7; D: -; CDR3: ASSMKGASYEQY
size: -; V: TRBV5-6; J: TRBJ2-3; D: TRBD2; CDR3: ASSSSLAGAVDTQY
size: -; V: TRBV28; J: TRBJ2-3; D: TRBD2; CDR3: ASSPYGGMATDTQY
size: -; V: TRBV5-1; J: TRBJ2-3; D: TRBD1; CDR3: ASSLGQASTDTQY
size: -; V: TRBV27; J: TRBJ2-2; D: TRBD2; CDR3: ASSLSRAGANTGELF
size: -; V: TRBV10-3; J: TRBJ2-3; D: TRBD2; CDR3: AISEAGERDTQY
size: -; V: TRBV10-3; J: TRBJ1-2; D: TRBD1; CDR3: AISESGGDRYYGYT
size: -; V: TRBV25-1; J: TRBJ2-1; D: -; CDR3: ASRRGGYNEQF
size: -; V: TRBV28; J: TRBJ1-5; D: TRBD1; CDR3: ASSFGTGNQPQH
size: -; V: TRBV18; J: TRBJ2-1; D: -; CDR3: ASSPRDSPYNEQF
size: -; V: TRBV19; J: TRBJ1-1; D: -; CDR3: ASSIVIGGQTTEAF
size: once; V: TRBV2; J: TRBJ2-7; D: -; CDR3: ASRLQESSYEQY
size: -; V: TRBV29-1; J: TRBJ2-2; D: TRBD2; CDR3: SVESGRRAGELF
size: -; V: TRBV4-2; J: TRBJ2-1; D: -; CDR3: ASSQDLTSHYNEQF
size: -; V: TRBV27; J: TRBJ2-5; D: -; CDR3: ASSSQGETQY
size: -; V: TRBV2; J: TRBJ1-1; D: TRBD1; CDR3: ASKPGQTNTEAF
size: -; V: TRBV2; J: TRBJ2-1; D: -; CDR3: ASSEQGQGYNEQF